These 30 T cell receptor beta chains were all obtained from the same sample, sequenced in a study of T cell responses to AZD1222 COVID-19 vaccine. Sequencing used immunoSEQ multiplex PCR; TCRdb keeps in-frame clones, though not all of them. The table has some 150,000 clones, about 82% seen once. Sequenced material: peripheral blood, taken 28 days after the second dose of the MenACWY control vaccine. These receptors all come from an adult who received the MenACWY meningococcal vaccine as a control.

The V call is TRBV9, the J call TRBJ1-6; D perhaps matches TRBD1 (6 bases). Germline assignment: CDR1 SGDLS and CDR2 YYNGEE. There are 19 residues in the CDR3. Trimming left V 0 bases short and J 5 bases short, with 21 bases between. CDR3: CASSVATTGLGGNNSPLHF. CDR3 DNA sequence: TGTGCCAGCAGCGTAGCCACTACAGGGCTCGGTGGAAATAATTCACCCCTCCACTTT.

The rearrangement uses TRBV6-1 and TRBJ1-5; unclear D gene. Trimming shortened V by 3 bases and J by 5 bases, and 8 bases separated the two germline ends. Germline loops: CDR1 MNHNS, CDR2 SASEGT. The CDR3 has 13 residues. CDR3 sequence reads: CASSDRPHQPQHF. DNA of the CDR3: TGTGCCAGCAGTGATAGGCCTCATCAGCCCCAGCATTTT.

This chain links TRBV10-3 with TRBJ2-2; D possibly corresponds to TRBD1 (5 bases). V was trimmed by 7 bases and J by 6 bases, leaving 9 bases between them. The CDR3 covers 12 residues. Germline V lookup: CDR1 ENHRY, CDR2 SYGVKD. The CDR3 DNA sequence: TGTGCCATCAATCAAGGGGCCGGGGAGCTGTTTTTT. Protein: CAINQGAGELFF.

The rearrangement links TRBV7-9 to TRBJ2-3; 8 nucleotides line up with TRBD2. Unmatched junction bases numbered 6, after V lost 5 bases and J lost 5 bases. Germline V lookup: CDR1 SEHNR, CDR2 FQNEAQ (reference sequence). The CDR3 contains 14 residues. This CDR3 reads CASSRAGVLDTQYF. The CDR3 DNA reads TGTGCCAGCAGCCGAGCGGGAGTGTTAGATACGCAGTATTTT.

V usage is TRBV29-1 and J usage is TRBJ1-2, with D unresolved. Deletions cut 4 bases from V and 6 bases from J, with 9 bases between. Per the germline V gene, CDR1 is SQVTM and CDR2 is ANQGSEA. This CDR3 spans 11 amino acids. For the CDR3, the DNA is TGCAGCGTTGGGAAAGTGAATGGCTACACCTTC. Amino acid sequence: CSVGKVNGYTF.

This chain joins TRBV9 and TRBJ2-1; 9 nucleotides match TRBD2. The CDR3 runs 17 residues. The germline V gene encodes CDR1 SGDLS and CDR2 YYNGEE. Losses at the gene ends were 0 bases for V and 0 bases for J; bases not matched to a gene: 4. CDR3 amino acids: CASSVGASGISYNEQFF. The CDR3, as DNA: TGTGCCAGCAGCGTAGGGGCTAGCGGGATCTCCTACAATGAGCAGTTCTTC.

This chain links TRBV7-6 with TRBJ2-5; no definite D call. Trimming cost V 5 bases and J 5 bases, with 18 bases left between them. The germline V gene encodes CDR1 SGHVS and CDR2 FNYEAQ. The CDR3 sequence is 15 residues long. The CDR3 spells CASSPGTVAGETQYF. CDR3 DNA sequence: TGTGCCAGCAGCCCAGGAACGGTAGCTGGGGAGACCCAGTACTTC.

The CDR3 region has the DNA TGCGCCAGCAGTCTATTCGGCCGGGATACGCAGTATTTT. Residues: CASSLFGRDTQYF. This rearrangement joins TRBV4-1 to TRBJ2-3; no reliable D call. The V gene's germline CDR1 is MGHRA and CDR2 YSYEKL. The length of the CDR3 is 13 residues. Trimming took 6 bases from V and 6 from J, leaving 13 bases between them.

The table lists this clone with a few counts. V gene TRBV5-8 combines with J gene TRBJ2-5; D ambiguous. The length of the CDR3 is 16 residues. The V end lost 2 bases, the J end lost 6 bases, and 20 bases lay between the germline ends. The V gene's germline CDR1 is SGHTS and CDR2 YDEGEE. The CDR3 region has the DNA TGTGCCAGCAGCTTCGGAACATCCCCGGTGGGGAAGACCCAGTACTTC. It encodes CASSFGTSPVGKTQYF.

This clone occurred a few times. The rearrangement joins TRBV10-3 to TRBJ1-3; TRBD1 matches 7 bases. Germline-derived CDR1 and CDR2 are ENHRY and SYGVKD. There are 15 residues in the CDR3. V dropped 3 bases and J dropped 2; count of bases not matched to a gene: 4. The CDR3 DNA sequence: TGTGCCATCAGTGATACAGGGGTCGCTGGAAACACCATATATTTT. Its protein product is CAISDTGVAGNTIYF.

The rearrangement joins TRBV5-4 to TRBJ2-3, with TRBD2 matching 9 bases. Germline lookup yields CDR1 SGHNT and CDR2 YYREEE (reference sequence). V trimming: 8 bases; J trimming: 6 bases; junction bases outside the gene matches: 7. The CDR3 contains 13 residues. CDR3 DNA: TGTGCCAGTCATAGCGGGAGTGCGGATACGCAGTATTTT. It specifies CASHSGSADTQYF.

The CDR3 DNA sequence: TGCGCCAGCAGCTTGGAAGGGAGCAATCAGCCCCAGCATTTT. It translates to CASSLEGSNQPQHF. The V and J genes are TRBV5-1 and TRBJ1-5; unclear D gene. The ends were cut back, 0 bases at V and 1 base at J, with 5 bases in the middle. Germline V gene data show CDR1 as SGHRS and CDR2 as YFSETQ. The CDR3 length is 14 residues.

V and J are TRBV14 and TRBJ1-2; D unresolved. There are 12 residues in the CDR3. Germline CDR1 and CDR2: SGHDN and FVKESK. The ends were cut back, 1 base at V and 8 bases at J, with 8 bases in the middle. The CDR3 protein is CASSQGQRGYTF. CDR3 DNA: TGTGCCAGCAGCCAAGGTCAACGGGGCTACACCTTC. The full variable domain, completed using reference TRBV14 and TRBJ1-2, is EAGVTQFPSHSVIEKGQTVTLRCDPISGHDNLYWYRRVMGKEIKFLLHFVKESKQDESGMPNNRFLAERTGGTYSTLKVQPAELEDSGVYFCASSQGQRGYTFGSGTRLTVV.

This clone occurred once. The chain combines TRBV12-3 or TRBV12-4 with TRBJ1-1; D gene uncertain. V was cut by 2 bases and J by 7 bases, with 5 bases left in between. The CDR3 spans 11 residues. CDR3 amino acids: CASSLLDEAFF. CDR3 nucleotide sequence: TGTGCCAGCAGTTTACTAGATGAAGCTTTCTTT.

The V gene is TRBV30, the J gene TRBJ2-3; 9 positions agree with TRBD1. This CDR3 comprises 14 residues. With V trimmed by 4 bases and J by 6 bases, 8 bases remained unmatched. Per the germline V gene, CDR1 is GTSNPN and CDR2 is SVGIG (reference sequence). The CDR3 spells CAWNGQGYFDTQYF. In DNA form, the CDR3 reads TGTGCCTGGAACGGACAGGGGTACTTCGATACGCAGTATTTT.

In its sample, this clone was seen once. The CDR3 nucleotides read TGTGCCAGCAGCTTAGGCGGGACTAGCGGGATCAGTGAGCAGTTCTTC. Encoded protein: CASSLGGTSGISEQFF. V usage is TRBV7-9 and J usage is TRBJ2-1; TRBD2 matches 13 bases. Germline loops: CDR1 SEHNR, CDR2 FQNEAQ (reference sequence). The CDR3 sequence is 16 residues long. With V trimmed by 1 base and J by 9 bases, 6 bases remained unmatched.

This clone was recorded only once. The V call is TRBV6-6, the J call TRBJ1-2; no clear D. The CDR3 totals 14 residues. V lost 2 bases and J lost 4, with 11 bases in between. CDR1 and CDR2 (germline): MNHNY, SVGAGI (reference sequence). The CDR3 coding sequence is TGTGCCAGCAGTTACAGGGATGAGCTCTATGGCTACACCTTC. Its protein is CASSYRDELYGYTF.

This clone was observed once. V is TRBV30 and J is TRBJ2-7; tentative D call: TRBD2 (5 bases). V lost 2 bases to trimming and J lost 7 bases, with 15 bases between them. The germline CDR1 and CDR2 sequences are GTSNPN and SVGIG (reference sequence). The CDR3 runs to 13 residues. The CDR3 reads CAWSTPGADEQYF. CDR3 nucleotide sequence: TGTGCCTGGAGTACTCCCGGAGCGGATGAGCAGTACTTC. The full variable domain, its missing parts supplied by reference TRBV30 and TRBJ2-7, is SQTIHQWPATLVQPVGSPLSLECTVEGTSNPNLYWYRQAAGRGLQLLFYSVGIGQISSEVPQNLSASRPQDRQFILSSKKLLLSDSGFYLCAWSTPGADEQYFGPGTRLTVT.

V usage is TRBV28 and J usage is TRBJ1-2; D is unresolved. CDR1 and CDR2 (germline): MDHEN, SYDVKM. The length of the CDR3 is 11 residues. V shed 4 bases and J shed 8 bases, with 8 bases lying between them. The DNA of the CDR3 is TGTGCCAGCAGTTCCCGAGGAGGCTACACCTTC. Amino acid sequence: CASSSRGGYTF.

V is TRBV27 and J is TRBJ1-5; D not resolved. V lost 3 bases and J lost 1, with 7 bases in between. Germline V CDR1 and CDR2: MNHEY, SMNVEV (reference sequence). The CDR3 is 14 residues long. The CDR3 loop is CASSLHRSNQPQHF. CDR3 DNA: TGTGCCAGCAGTTTGCACCGGAGCAATCAGCCCCAGCATTTT.

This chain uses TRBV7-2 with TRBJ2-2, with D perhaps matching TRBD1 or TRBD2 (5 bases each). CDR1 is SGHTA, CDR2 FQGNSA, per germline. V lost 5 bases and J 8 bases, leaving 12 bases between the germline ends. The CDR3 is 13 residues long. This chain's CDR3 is CASSRDGLGELFF. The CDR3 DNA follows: TGTGCCAGCAGCAGGGACGGCCTAGGGGAGCTGTTTTTT.

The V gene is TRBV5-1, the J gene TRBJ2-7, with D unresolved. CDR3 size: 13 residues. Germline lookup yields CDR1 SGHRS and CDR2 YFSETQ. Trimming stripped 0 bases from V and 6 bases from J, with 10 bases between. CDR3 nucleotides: TGCGCCAGCAGCTTGGCCGGGCCCCTCGAGCAGTACTTC. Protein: CASSLAGPLEQYF.

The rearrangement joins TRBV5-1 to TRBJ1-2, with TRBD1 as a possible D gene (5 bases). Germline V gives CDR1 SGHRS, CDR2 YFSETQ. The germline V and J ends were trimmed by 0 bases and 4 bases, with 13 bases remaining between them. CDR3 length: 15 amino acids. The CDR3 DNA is TGCGCCAGCAGCTTGGCGGGGCCGGGGGGCTATGGCTACACCTTC. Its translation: CASSLAGPGGYGYTF.

CDR3 amino acids: CASSPEGEKLFF. In DNA form, the CDR3 reads TGTGCCAGCAGCCCCGAGGGGGAAAAACTGTTTTTT. The chain has TRBV7-2 and TRBJ1-4; D may be TRBD1 (5 bases). CDR3 length: 12 amino acids. CDR1 and CDR2 (germline): SGHTA, FQGNSA. V lost 5 bases and J lost 8, with 9 bases in between.

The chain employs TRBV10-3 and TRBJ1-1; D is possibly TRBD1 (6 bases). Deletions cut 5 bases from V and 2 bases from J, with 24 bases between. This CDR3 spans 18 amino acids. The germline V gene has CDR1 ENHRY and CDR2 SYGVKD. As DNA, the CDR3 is TGTGCCATCAGTATAAGCCGGATGAGAGGGGGGATCAACACTGAAGCTTTCTTT. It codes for CAISISRMRGGINTEAFF.

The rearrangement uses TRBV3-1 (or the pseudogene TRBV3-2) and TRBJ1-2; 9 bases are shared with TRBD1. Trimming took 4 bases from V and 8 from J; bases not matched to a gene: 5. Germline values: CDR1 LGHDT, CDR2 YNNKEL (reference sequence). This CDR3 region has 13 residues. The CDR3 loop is CASSRQGVLGYTF. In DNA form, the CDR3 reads TGTGCCAGCAGCCGACAGGGGGTATTAGGCTACACCTTC.

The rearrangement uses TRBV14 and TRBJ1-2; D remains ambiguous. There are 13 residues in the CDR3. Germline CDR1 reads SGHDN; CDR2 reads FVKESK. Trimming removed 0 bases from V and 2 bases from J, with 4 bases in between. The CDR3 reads CASSQDRNYGYTF. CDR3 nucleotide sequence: TGTGCCAGCAGCCAAGATCGCAACTATGGCTACACCTTC.

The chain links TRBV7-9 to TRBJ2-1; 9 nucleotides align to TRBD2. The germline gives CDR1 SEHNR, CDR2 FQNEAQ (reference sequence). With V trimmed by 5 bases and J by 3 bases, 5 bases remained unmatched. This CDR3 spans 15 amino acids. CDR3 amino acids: CASSKQAGGYNEQFF. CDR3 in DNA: TGTGCCAGCAGCAAACAAGCGGGGGGCTACAATGAGCAGTTCTTC.

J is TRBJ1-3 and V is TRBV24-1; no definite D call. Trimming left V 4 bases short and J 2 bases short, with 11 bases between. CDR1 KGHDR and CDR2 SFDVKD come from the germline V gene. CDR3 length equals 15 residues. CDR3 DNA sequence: TGTGCCACCAGTGAGGGTGCCCGACCTGGAAACACCATATATTTT. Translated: CATSEGARPGNTIYF.

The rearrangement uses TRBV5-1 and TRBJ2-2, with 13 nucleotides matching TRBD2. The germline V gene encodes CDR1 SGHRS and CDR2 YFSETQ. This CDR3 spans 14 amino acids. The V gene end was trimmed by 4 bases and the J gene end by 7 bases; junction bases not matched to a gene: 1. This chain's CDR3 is CASSRTSGGGELFF. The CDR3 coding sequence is TGCGCCAGCAGCCGGACTAGCGGGGGCGGGGAGCTGTTTTTT.